This T cell receptor beta chain was documented in a study of Ad26.COV2.S vaccination and SARS-CoV-2 variants (TCRdb year 2021). Some background on the complete study: Donors in the vaccine arm were drawn from COV1001, a phase I-IIa trial of Ad26.COV2.S in healthy adults that was multicentre, randomized, double-blind and placebo-controlled. Ad26.COV2.S was given intramuscularly at 5x10^10 or 1x10^11 viral particles, as a single shot or as two shots 56 days apart. The specificity and breadth of SARS-CoV-2-reactive T cell receptors after Ad26.COV2.S vaccination were assessed by TCRbeta repertoire sequencing. The TCR-sequenced set comprised about 30 samples: some 19 Ad26.COV2.S vaccine recipients, 5 placebo recipients and 8 SARS-CoV-2 convalescent individuals. Trial participants were randomized into five groups of five: low-dose or high-dose Ad26.COV2.S given once or twice, or placebo on both occasions. Investigators remained blinded to trial group allocation during experiments and outcome assessment. On the study overall, not on this receptor specifically: Non-spike TCR breadth was comparable between vaccine and placebo recipients, consistent with the vaccine containing only spike. After vaccination, substantial breadth of spike-specific CD8+ and CD4+ T cell responses was reported. The authors noted that the TCR breadth and depth analyses may have underestimated total T cell responses. Comparing responses between vaccine doses or regimens was not something the study was powered to do. Compared with placebo recipients, Ad26.COV2.S recipients showed higher spike-specific TCR breadth (P = 0.0014).

The intended sense of this specimen's treatment or condition label: roughly 19 received Ad26.COV2.S at low or high dose, single or two shots; about 5 received placebo; per-sample allocation not given. For vaccine and placebo recipients, the sequenced repertoires came from samples collected on day 63 after the first injection. Cohort 1b enrolled about two dozen adults aged 18-55 years at a single site in Boston, USA, between 29 July and 7 August 2020. Ad26.COV2.S was a replication-incompetent adenovirus type 26 vector that expressed a prefusion-stabilized SARS-CoV-2 spike protein derived from the original Wuhan strain. The immunoSEQ Assay was used to sequence TCRbeta CDR3 regions. After extraction, genomic DNA underwent amplification by bias-controlled multiplex PCR, followed by high-throughput sequencing. The original pipeline was this. To quantify the absolute abundance of every unique TCRbeta CDR3 region, sequences were collapsed and filtered. T cell fraction was estimated by normalization of TCRbeta template counts to usable DNA, with usable DNA being measured through amplification of reference genes present in all nucleated cells. Repertoire TCRs were annotated as SARS-CoV-2-specific by exact matching of V gene, CDR3 amino acid sequence and J gene to a known reactive TCR set. The reference SARS-CoV-2 TCR set came from MIRA and was filtered for enrichment in COVID-19-positive ImmuneCODE repertoires, removing public or cross-reactive TCRs. Drawing on the MIRA antigens, annotated TCRs were analysed further at the level of specific ORF or position within ORF. Breadth was defined as the number of annotated unique rearrangements divided by the total number of unique productive rearrangements, and depth was defined as the summed frequency of the annotated unique rearrangements. TCR breadth was compared between groups using two-sided Wilcoxon rank-sum tests. TCRdb took over this immuneACCESS table, retaining in-frame rearrangements with V and J assigned. Such tables are incomplete; in checked studies, under half of the missing clones stem from an unresolved V gene, and the remainder is unexplained. D and trimming were read from the DNA, whereas the V and J calls and clone size are those reported in that table. For this sample there are about 460,000 clones; 80% to 90% appear just once. The ten largest clones take up approximately 1.7% of the sample.

Comments on this clone: Its antigen remains unidentified. Base qualities are not at hand, and no much larger clone is one base apart.

The CDR3 spans 15 residues, from the cysteine through the phenylalanine. Only the CDR3 part of the read is kept: 45 bases, read in frame from the first base. Via the germline V gene, CDR1 is MDHEN and CDR2 SYDVKM. Trimming costs V 2 bases and J 4 bases, and their ends lie 14 bases apart. The chain is assembled from TRBV28 and TRBJ1-1; TRBD1 is perhaps the D gene, given 6 matching bases. This material consisted of peripheral blood, taken in a trial of Ad26.COV2.S vaccine versus placebo. The origin of this receptor is a person between 18 and 60 years old who received the Ad26.COV2.S COVID-19 vaccine or a placebo. The nucleotide sequence is given as TGTGCCAGCAGTTTAGGGGGCGGTGGGAGCACTGAAGCTTTCTTT. It encodes CASSLGGGGSTEAFF.